This TCR beta chain was observed in a study of blood T cell repertoires in COVID-19. On the study more broadly: Sources were T cells, B-cell-depleted T cells, or PBMCs; the material itself was cDNA or gDNA.

Per the authors' pipeline: Using reference gene primer amplification, nucleated cell counts were estimated. Some clones are missing from TCRdb's copy, which holds only in-frame ones; the method was immunoSEQ multiplex PCR. V, J and clone size are taken as reported in that table, and D and trimming were inferred from the DNA itself. The profile covers about 25,000 clones, with 82% appearing a single time and more than 1.5% taken by the ten largest. CDR3 size: 16 residues. V was shortened by 4 bases and J by 2 bases, with 15 bases between the two germline ends. Germline CDR1 and CDR2: MDHEN and SYDVKM.

Sequencing was performed on peripheral blood. The rearrangement joins TRBV28 to TRBJ1-5; D remains unclear. The clonotype originates from an elderly man with active or convalescent COVID-19. Written as DNA, the CDR3 is TGTGCCAGCAGTTACTACCGCCGGGTTGGCAATCAGCCCCAGCATTTT. Translation: CASSYYRRVGNQPQHF. Using reference TRBV28 and TRBJ1-5 for the parts outside the CDR3, the full variable domain is DVKVTQSSRYLVKRTGEKVFLECVQDMDHENMFWYRQDPGLGLRLIYFSYDVKMKEKGDIPEGYSVSREKKERFSLILESASTNQTSMYLCASSYYRRVGNQPQHFGDGTRLSIL.